Following are 9 T cell receptor beta chains from one sample sequenced in a study of CD8+ T cells in alopecia areata. Extracted RNA was reverse transcribed into cDNA, the sequencing template. Data came from immunoSEQ multiplex PCR; TCRdb stores just in-frame clones and leaves some out. The sample consists of under 150,000 clones, more than 55% of them appearing once. The sequencing input was CD8+ T cells sorted from blood. The receptor source for this set is a human donor in good health.

J is TRBJ2-3 and V is TRBV29-1; 11 bases line up with TRBD2. Germline-derived CDR1 and CDR2 are SQVTM and ANQGSEA. The CDR3 loop spans 17 amino acids. With V trimmed by 4 bases and J by 4 bases, 13 bases remained unmatched. The CDR3 is CSVAGEALAGVADTQYF. CDR3 in DNA: TGCAGCGTTGCGGGGGAGGCACTAGCGGGAGTCGCAGATACGCAGTATTTT.

The chain carries TRBV29-1 and TRBJ2-3; possible D gene TRBD1, 5 bases. Trimming took 2 bases from V and 5 from J, leaving 14 bases between them. The CDR3 covers 14 residues. Germline V gene sequence: CDR1 SQVTM, CDR2 ANQGSEA. CDR3 sequence (DNA): TGCAGCGTTGAATTATTGGGGCGCGGAGATACGCAGTATTTT. This sequence encodes CSVELLGRGDTQYF.

This clone showed up just a few times. The J gene is TRBJ1-1, the V gene TRBV20-1; D gene uncertain. The length of the CDR3 is 11 residues. CDR1 DFQATT and CDR2 SNEGSKA come from the germline V gene (reference sequence). V lost 5 bases and J 4 bases, leaving 8 bases between the germline ends. The CDR3 region is CSARIGTEAFF. CDR3 bases: TGCAGTGCTCGAATTGGCACTGAAGCTTTCTTT.

This clone was observed a handful of times. The chain links TRBV5-1 to TRBJ2-5, with 7 bases lining up with TRBD2. Germline lookup yields CDR1 SGHRS and CDR2 YFSETQ. Trimming cost V 5 bases and J 2 bases; bases outside gene matches: 9. The CDR3 is 15 amino acids. This CDR3 reads CASSLSGGRQETQYF. Written as DNA, the CDR3 is TGCGCCAGCAGTTTATCCGGCGGGAGACAAGAGACCCAGTACTTC.

This clone was seen a handful of times. The V gene is TRBV29-1, the J gene TRBJ2-7; D is ambiguous. The length of the CDR3 is 11 residues. Trimming removed 2 bases at V and 5 bases at J, with 7 bases between. The germline gives CDR1 SQVTM, CDR2 ANQGSEA. The CDR3 sequence is CSVEHANEQYF. The CDR3 DNA is TGCAGCGTTGAACATGCCAACGAGCAGTACTTC.

J is TRBJ2-3 and V is TRBV5-1; 7 bases agree with TRBD2. CDR3 length: 15 amino acids. Germline V gene lookup returns CDR1 SGHRS and CDR2 YFSETQ. DNA for the CDR3: TGCGCTAGCTTTGCGGGGGACTCCTCCACAGATACGCAGTATTTT. Translated: CASFAGDSSTDTQYF.

The CDR3: CAISGYGKLVAQYF. The CDR3, as DNA: TGTGCCATCAGTGGTTACGGCAAGCTGGTGGCCCAGTACTTC. This chain connects TRBV10-3 to TRBJ2-5; no definite D call. Per the germline V gene, CDR1 is ENHRY and CDR2 is SYGVKD. This CDR3 has 14 amino acids. V shed 4 bases and J shed 9 bases, with 18 bases lying between them.

In its sample, this clone was seen a few times. The V and J genes are TRBV12-5 and TRBJ1-1, with unresolved D. The CDR3 has 12 residues. Germline V gene sequence: CDR1 LGHNT, CDR2 FRNRAP. The V end was cut by 2 bases, the J end by 5 bases, with 6 bases between. CDR3 amino acids: CASGLSGTEAFF. As DNA, the CDR3 is TGTGCTAGTGGTTTGTCCGGGACTGAAGCTTTCTTT.

The rearrangement joins TRBV7-6 to TRBJ2-5, with 14 bases identical to TRBD2. Germline CDR1 and CDR2: SGHVS and FNYEAQ. The CDR3 covers 16 residues. The V and J ends lost 1 base and 3 bases, in that order; junction bases with no gene match: 1. The CDR3 nucleotides are TGTGCCAGCAGCTTAGGGGGACTAGCGGGAGAAGAGACCCAGTACTTC. It specifies CASSLGGLAGEETQYF.